The 8 T cell receptor beta chains given below trace back to one sample, sequenced in a study of blood T cell repertoires in COVID-19. Using immunoSEQ multiplex PCR, the repertoire was profiled, and TCRdb retains in-frame clones only, with some absent. The profile shows about 160,000 clones, roughly 85% of them singletons. The source material was PBMCs or T cells enriched from blood (not recorded which). The receptors were gathered from a man in his 60s who had recovered from COVID-19.

The chain uses TRBV5-4 and TRBJ2-7, with D tentatively TRBD1 (6 bases). V lost 4 bases and J 4 bases, leaving 12 bases between the germline ends. Germline V CDR1 and CDR2: SGHNT, YYREEE (reference sequence). CDR3 length: 13 amino acids. Here the CDR3 reads CASSPGQTYEQYF. As DNA, the CDR3 is TGTGCCAGCAGCCCTGGACAGACTTACGAGCAGTACTTC.

The chain combines TRBV21-1 with TRBJ1-2; TRBD1, the table's D call, was not compared with the DNA. TRBV21-1 corresponds to a pseudogene. The CDR3 spans 15 residues. CDR3: CASSKEGVERYGYTF. Here the CDR3 DNA reads TGTGCCAGCAGCAAAGAGGGGGTAGAAAGGTATGGCTACACCTTC.

This clone was found a few times. V and J are TRBV11-2 and TRBJ1-1, with 8 positions matching TRBD1. This CDR3 contains 13 residues. V dropped 4 bases and J dropped 8; count of bases not matched to a gene: 6. CDR1 and CDR2 (germline): SGHAT, FQNNGV. The CDR3 bases are TGTGCCAGCAGCTCCGACAGGGGCCTCGAAGCTTTCTTT. Translating gives CASSSDRGLEAFF.

V and J are TRBV5-1 and TRBJ1-6, with TRBD1 as a possible D gene (5 bases). The germline CDR1 and CDR2 sequences are SGHRS and YFSETQ. The CDR3 totals 15 residues. V was clipped by 2 bases and J by 8 bases, with 14 bases between them. The CDR3 DNA sequence: TGCGCCAGCAGCTTTGGGGGGATTGATCATTCACCCCTCCACTTT. This codes for CASSFGGIDHSPLHF.

This clone was counted once. The chain joins TRBV9 to TRBJ2-1; TRBD2 matches at 13 bases. The CDR3 has 20 residues. V dropped 2 bases and J dropped 4; count of bases not matched to a gene: 15. Germline V lookup: CDR1 SGDLS, CDR2 YYNGEE. Here the CDR3 DNA reads TGTGCCAGCAGCGTTCCCAAGGGGACTAGCGGGGAAGGACGGTACAATGAGCAGTTCTTC. Translated, it gives CASSVPKGTSGEGRYNEQFF.

This clone was seen more than once but under ten times. An end of the junction differs from the germline gene, which may be a read error. V and J are TRBV6-4 and TRBJ2-1, with a possible D match to TRBD2 (6 bases). CDR3 length equals 15 residues. Germline CDR1 reads MRHNA; CDR2 reads SNTAGT. CDR3 in amino acids: CASTDKAGSYNEQFF. The CDR3 coding sequence is TGTGCCAGCACTGACAAAGCGGGCTCCTACAATGAGCAGTTCTTC.

This chain uses TRBV5-4 with TRBJ2-5, with 12 bases identical to TRBD2. Germline CDR1 is SGHNT and CDR2 is YYREEE (reference sequence). The CDR3 covers 16 residues. With V trimmed by 2 bases and J by 3 bases, 5 bases remained unmatched. The CDR3, as DNA: TGTGCCAGCAGCTTTACTAGCGGGGGGCCGGAAGAGACCCAGTACTTC. The encoded protein is CASSFTSGGPEETQYF.

The chain joins TRBV7-9 to TRBJ1-5; 8 bases map to TRBD1. The CDR3 totals 14 residues. In germline, CDR1 is SEHNR, CDR2 FQNEAQ (reference sequence). With V trimmed by 6 bases and J by 3 bases, 4 bases remained unmatched. CDR3 residues: CASRAGGSNQPQHF. In DNA form, the CDR3 reads TGTGCCAGCAGAGCAGGGGGCTCCAATCAGCCCCAGCATTTT.